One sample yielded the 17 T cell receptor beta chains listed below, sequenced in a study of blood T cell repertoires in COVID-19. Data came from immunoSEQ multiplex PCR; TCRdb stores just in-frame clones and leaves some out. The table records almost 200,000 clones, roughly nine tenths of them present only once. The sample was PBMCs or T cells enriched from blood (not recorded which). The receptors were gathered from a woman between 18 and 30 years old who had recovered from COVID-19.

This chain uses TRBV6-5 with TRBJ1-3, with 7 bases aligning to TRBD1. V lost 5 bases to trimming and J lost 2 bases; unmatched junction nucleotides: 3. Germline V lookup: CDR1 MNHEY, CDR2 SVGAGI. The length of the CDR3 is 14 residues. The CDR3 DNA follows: TGTGCCAGCAGTCCCGGGACAGCTGGAAACACCATATATTTT. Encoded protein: CASSPGTAGNTIYF.

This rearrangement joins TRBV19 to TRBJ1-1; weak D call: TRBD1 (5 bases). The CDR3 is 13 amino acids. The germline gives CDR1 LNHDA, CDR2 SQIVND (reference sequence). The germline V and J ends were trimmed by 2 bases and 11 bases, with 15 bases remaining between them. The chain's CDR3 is CASSISRRDWAFF. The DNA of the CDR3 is TGTGCCAGTAGTATATCACGGCGGGACTGGGCTTTCTTT.

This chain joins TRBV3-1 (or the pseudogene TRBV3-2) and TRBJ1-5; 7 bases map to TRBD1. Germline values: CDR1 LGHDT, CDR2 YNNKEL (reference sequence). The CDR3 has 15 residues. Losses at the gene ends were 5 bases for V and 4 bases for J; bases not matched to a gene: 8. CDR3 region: CASSNRGQHNQPQHF. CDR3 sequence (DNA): TGTGCCAGCAGCAATAGGGGGCAGCATAATCAGCCCCAGCATTTT.

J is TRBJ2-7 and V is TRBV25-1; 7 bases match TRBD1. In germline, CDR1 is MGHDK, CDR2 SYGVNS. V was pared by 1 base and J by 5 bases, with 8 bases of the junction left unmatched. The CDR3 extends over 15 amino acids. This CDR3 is CASSEWDSPRDEQYF. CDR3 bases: TGTGCCAGCAGTGAATGGGACAGCCCTAGAGACGAGCAGTACTTC.

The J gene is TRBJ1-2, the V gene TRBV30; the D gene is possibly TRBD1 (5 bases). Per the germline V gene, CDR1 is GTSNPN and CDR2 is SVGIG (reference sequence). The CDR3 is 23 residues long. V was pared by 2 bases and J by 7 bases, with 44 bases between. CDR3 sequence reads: CAWSTTFGGFTSPNYSPDSGYTF. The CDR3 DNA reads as TGTGCCTGGAGTACCACTTTCGGGGGATTTACTTCCCCCAACTATTCCCCGGACTCTGGCTACACCTTC.

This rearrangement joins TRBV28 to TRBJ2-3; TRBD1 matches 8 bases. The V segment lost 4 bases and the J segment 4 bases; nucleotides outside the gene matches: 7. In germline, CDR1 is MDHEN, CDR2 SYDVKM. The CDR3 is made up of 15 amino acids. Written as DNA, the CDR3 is TGTGCCAGCAGTTCGGGACAGGCGCCGGCAGATACGCAGTATTTT. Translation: CASSSGQAPADTQYF.

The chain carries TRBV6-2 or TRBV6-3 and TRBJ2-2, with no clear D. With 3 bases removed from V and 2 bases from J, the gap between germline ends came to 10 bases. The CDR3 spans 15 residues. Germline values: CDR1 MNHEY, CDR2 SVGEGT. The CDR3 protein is CASSYWRLNTGELFF. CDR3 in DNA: TGTGCCAGCAGTTATTGGCGGCTAAACACCGGGGAGCTGTTTTTT.

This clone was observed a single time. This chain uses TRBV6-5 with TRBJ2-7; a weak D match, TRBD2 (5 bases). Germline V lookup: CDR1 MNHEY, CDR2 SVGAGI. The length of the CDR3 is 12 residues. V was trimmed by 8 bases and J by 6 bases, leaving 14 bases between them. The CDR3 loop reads CASVRSGAEQYF. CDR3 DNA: TGTGCCAGCGTACGCAGCGGCGCCGAGCAGTACTTC.

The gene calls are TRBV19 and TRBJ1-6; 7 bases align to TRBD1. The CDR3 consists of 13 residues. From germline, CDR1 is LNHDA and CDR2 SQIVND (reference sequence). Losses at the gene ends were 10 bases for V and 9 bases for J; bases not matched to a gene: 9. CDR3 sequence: CANSRDRGSPLHF. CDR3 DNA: TGTGCCAATAGCCGGGACAGAGGTTCACCCCTCCACTTT.

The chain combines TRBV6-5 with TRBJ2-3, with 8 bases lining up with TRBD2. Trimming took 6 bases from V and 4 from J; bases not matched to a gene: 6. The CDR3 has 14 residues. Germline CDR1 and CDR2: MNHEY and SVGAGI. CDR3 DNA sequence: TGTGCCAGCAGCACCGGGACTAGACCAGATACGCAGTATTTT. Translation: CASSTGTRPDTQYF.

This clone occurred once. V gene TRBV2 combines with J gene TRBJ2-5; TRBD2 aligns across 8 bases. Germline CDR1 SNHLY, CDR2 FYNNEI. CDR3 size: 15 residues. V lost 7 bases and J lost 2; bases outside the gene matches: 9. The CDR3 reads CASKASGSPQETQYF. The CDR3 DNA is TGTGCCAGCAAGGCTAGCGGGTCCCCGCAAGAGACCCAGTACTTC.

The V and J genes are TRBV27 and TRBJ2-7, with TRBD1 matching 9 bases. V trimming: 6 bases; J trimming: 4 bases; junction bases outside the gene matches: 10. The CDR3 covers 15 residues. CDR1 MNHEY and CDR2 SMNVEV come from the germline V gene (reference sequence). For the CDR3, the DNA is TGTGCCAGCAGCAAGACCGGGACAGGGTTTTACGAGCAGTACTTC. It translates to CASSKTGTGFYEQYF.

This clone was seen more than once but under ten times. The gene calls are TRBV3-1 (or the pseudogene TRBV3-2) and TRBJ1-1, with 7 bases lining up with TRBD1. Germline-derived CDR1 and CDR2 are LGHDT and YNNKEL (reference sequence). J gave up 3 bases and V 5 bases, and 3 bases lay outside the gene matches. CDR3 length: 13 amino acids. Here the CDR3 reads CASSFGTDTEAFF. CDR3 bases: TGTGCCAGCAGCTTCGGGACAGACACTGAAGCTTTCTTT.

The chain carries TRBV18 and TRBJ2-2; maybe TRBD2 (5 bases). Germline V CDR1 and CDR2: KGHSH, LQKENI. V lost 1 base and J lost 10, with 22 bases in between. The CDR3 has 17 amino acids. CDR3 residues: CASSPLTPDYLAVELFF. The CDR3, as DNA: TGTGCCAGCTCACCACTCACACCCGACTATTTAGCCGTGGAGCTGTTTTTT.

CDR3 DNA: TGTGCCCCCTCAGGGGGGCGGAACTATGGCTACACCTTC. Its protein product is CAPSGGRNYGYTF. The gene calls are TRBV2 and TRBJ1-2, with 7 bases fitting TRBD1. J gave up 2 bases and V 11 bases, and 8 bases lay outside the gene matches. Looked up from germline, CDR1 is SNHLY and CDR2 is FYNNEI. CDR3 length: 13 residues.

CDR3 DNA sequence: TGTGCCAGCAGCGACGAGGGAGCACCTTGGGAGACCCAGTACTTC. It codes for CASSDEGAPWETQYF. The chain uses TRBV9 and TRBJ2-5, with D perhaps matching TRBD2 (5 bases). Germline-derived CDR1 and CDR2 are SGDLS and YYNGEE. This CDR3 region has 15 residues. The V end lost 3 bases, the J end lost 5 bases, and 17 bases lay between the germline ends.

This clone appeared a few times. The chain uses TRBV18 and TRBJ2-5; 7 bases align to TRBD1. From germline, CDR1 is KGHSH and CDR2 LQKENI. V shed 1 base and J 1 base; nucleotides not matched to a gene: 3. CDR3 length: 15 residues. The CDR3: CASSPRQGAQETQYF. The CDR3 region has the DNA TGTGCCAGCTCACCACGACAGGGTGCCCAAGAGACCCAGTACTTC.